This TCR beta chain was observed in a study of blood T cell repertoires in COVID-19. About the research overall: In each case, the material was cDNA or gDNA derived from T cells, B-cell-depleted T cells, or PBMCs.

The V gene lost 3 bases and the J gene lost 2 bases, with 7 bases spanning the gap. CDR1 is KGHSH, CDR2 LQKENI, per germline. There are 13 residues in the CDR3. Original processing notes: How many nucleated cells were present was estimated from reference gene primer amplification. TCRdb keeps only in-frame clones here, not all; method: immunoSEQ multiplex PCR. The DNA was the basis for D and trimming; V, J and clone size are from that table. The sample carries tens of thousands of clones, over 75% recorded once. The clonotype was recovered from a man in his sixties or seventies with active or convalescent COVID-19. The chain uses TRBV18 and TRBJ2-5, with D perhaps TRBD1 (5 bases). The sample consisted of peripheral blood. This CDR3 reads CASSPDRQETQYF. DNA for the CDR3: TGTGCCAGCTCACCTGACAGACAAGAGACCCAGTACTTC.